This is a list of T cell receptor beta chains from one sample in a study of blood T cell repertoires in COVID-19. Data came from immunoSEQ multiplex PCR; TCRdb stores just in-frame clones and leaves some out. Of some 230,000 clones detected, 86% appear once; the ten largest clones hold 2% to 2.5%. Sequenced material: peripheral blood. The receptors derive from a man aged 25-45 years who had recovered from COVID-19. Each CDR3 is given without its conserved first and last residue. Each record gives: J gene, V gene, CDR3 protein.

j_gene: TRBJ1-5
v_gene: TRBV18
CDR3aa: ASSRRTTGRDSNQPQH

j_gene: TRBJ1-2
v_gene: TRBV19
CDR3aa: ASGSLRGGYT

j_gene: TRBJ2-3
v_gene: TRBV10-1
CDR3aa: ASSDQRGAPDTQY

j_gene: TRBJ2-6
v_gene: TRBV7-2
CDR3aa: ASSFGGAGANVLT

j_gene: TRBJ1-2
v_gene: TRBV6-1
CDR3aa: ASSELSRDYGYT

j_gene: TRBJ2-5
v_gene: TRBV13
CDR3aa: ASSSTSGSTETQY

j_gene: TRBJ1-2
v_gene: TRBV6-5
CDR3aa: ASSYSRSGAYGYT

j_gene: TRBJ2-7
v_gene: TRBV5-4
CDR3aa: ASSWDRGEGQY

j_gene: TRBJ1-1
v_gene: TRBV10-2
CDR3aa: ASSESGGAWIKAF

j_gene: TRBJ1-3
v_gene: TRBV6-5
CDR3aa: ASSYSGQGSGNTIY

j_gene: TRBJ2-7
v_gene: TRBV14
CDR3aa: ASSPLDRDHEQY